These 4 T cell receptor beta chains were sequenced from one sample in a study of T-cell memory formation after mild COVID-19. Via MiXCR, TCRdb re-called the 5' RACE reads, giving one row per CDR3 protein. Of 350,000 to 450,000 distinct CDR3 sequences in the sample, around 28% were seen once. Sequencing used PBMCs or a T cell subset sorted from them (not recorded which). The receptors originated from an adult woman who had mild COVID-19 (a few samples of this study predate the infection). Cell type and time point are not known.

The rearrangement links TRBV6-5 to TRBJ1-1, with 8 bases that match TRBD1. Germline V gene data show CDR1 as MNHEY and CDR2 as SVGAGI. J gave up 7 bases and V 7 bases, and 11 bases lay outside the gene matches. The CDR3 contains 14 residues. The CDR3 loop is CASTRGTGELEAFF. CDR3 bases: TGTGCCAGCACCCGCGGGACAGGAGAACTTGAAGCTTTCTTT.

This clonotype was observed at least ten times. DNA of the CDR3: TGCAGCGTGTACGACCGGGCTGGGGCCAACGTCCTGACTTTC. It specifies CSVYDRAGANVLTF. The chain has TRBV29-1 and TRBJ2-6; D gene unclear. Per germline, CDR1 SQVTM and CDR2 ANQGSEA. The V and J ends lost 6 bases and 2 bases respectively, with 11 bases between them. This CDR3 has 14 amino acids.

DNA for the CDR3: TGTGCCACCAGTGATTTTCGGCAGCGGGATACGCAGTATTTT. Translated, it gives CATSDFRQRDTQYF. The genes are TRBV24-1 and TRBJ2-3; maybe TRBD2 (5 bases). Between the trimmed V and J ends, which lost 1 base and 6 bases, there was a span of 10 bases. The length of the CDR3 is 14 residues. In germline, CDR1 is KGHDR, CDR2 SFDVKD.

In its sample, this clonotype was seen a few times. V gene TRBV6-2 or TRBV6-3 combines with J gene TRBJ2-1; D ambiguous. Trimming shortened V by 4 bases and J by 12 bases, and 16 bases separated the two germline ends. Germline V CDR1 and CDR2: MNHEY, SVGEGT. CDR3 length equals 13 residues. CDR3 nucleotide sequence: TGTGCCAGCAGTTCCCGAACACAGCGATGGCAGTTCTTC. This encodes CASSSRTQRWQFF.